What follows is one T cell receptor beta chain and its context. Its target is unknown. This sample was taken from a study of cytomegalovirus exposure and HLA in healthy donors. Data came from immunoSEQ multiplex PCR; TCRdb stores just in-frame clones and leaves some out. This table has 190,000 or so clones, around 81% appearing once. CDR1 MNHEY and CDR2 SVGAGI come from the germline V gene. This CDR3 comprises 12 residues. The V end was cut by 2 bases, the J end by 4 bases, with 5 bases between. Study-wide points: Subsequent analysis of the 100 to 150 validation repertoires found a tendency for first-cohort TCR clusters to co-occur. Under in vitro conditions, a few CMV-associated chains were confirmed as specific for CMV antigens.

What was sequenced was PBMCs. The TCR was taken from a woman aged 18-35 years in good health and CMV-seropositive. This chain links TRBV6-5 with TRBJ1-1, with unresolved D. CDR3 DNA sequence: TGTGCCAGCAGTTACGAGAGCACTGAAGCTTTCTTT. Translated, it gives CASSYESTEAFF.